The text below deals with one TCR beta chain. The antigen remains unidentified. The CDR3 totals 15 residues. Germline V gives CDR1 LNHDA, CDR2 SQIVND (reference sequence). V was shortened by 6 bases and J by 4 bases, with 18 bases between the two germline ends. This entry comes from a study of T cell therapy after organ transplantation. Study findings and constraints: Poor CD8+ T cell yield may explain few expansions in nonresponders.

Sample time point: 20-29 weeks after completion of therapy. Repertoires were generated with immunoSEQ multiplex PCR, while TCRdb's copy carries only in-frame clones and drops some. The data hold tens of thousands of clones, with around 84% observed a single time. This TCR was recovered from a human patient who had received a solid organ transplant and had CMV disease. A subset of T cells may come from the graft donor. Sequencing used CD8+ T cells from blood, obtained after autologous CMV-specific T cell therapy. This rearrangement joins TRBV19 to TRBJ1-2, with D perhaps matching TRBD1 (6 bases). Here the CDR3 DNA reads TGTGCCAGTAGCCTCAGTTGGGGGCGCGGCTATGGCTACACCTTC. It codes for CASSLSWGRGYGYTF.